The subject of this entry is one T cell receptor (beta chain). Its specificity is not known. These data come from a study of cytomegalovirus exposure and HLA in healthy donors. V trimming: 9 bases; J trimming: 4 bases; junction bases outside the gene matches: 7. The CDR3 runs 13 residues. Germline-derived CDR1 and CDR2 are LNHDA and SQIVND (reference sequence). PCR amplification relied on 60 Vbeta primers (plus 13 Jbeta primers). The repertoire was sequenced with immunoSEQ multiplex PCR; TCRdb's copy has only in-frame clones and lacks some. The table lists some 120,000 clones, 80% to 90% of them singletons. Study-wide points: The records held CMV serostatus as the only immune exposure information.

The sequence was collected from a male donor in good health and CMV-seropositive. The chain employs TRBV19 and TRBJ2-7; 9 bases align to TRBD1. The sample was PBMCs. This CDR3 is CASRGQGLYEQYF. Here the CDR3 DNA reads TGTGCCAGCCGGGGACAGGGCCTGTACGAGCAGTACTTC.